The clone carrying this TCR beta chain was seen a few times. The data originate from a study of blood T cell repertoires in COVID-19. Study summary: Collection of acute and convalescent COVID-19 samples took place in the United States, Italy and Spain.

Repertoires were generated with immunoSEQ multiplex PCR, while TCRdb's copy carries only in-frame clones and drops some. The sample consists of 150,000 to 200,000 clones, around 90% of them appearing once. The CDR3 loop spans 15 amino acids. Trimming removed 5 bases from V and 4 bases from J; junction bases left unmatched: 8. CDR1 KGHSH and CDR2 LQKENI come from the germline V gene. The sequenced material came from peripheral blood. V usage is TRBV18 and J usage is TRBJ1-1; 9 positions agree with TRBD1. The TCR was taken from a man younger than 35 with acute or convalescent COVID-19. The CDR3 region has the DNA TGTGCCAGCTCATCAAGGACAGGGGTTTTCACTGAAGCTTTCTTT. It codes for CASSSRTGVFTEAFF. Looking up the rest from reference TRBV18 and TRBJ1-1 gives the full variable domain: NAGVMQNPRHLVRRRGQEARLRCSPMKGHSHVYWYRQLPEEGLKFMVYLQKENIIDESGMPKERFSAEFPKEGPSILRIQQVVRGDSAAYFCASSSRTGVFTEAFFGQGTRLTVV.